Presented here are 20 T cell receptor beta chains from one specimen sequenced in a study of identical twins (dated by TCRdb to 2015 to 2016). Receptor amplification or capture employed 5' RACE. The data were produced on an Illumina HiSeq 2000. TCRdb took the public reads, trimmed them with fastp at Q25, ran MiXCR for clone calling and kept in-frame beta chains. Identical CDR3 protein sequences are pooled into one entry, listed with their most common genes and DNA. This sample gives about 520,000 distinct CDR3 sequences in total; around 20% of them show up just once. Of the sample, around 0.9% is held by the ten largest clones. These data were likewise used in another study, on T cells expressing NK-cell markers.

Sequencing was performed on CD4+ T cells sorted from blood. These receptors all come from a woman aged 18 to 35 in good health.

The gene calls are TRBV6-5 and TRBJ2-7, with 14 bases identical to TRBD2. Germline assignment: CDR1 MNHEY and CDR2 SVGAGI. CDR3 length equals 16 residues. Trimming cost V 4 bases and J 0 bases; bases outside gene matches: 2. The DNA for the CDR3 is TGTGCCAGCAGTTGGACTAGCGGGGGGTACTCCTACGAGCAGTACTTC. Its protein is CASSWTSGGYSYEQYF.

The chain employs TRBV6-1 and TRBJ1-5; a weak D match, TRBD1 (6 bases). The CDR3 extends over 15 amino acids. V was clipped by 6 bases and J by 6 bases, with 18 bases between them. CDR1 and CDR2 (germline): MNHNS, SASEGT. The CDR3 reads CASSAARGAGQPQHF. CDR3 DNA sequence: TGTGCCAGCAGCGCAGCCCGGGGGGCGGGTCAGCCCCAGCATTTT.

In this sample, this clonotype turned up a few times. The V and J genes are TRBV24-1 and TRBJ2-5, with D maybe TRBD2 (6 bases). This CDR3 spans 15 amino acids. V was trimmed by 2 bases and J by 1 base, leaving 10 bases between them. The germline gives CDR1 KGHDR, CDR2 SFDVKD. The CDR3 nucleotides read TGTGCCACCAGTGATTGGAGGGACGGCCAAGAGACCCAGTACTTC. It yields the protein CATSDWRDGQETQYF.

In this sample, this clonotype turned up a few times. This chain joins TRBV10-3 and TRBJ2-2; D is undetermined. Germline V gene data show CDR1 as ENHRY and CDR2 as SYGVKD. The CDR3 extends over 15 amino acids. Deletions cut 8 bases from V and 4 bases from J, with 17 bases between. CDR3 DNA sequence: TGTGCCATCCCAAAAACCTCGGACGGCACCGGGGAGCTGTTTTTT. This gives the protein CAIPKTSDGTGELFF.

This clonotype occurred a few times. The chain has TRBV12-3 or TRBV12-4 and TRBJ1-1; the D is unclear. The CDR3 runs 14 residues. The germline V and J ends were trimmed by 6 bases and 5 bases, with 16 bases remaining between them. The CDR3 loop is CASRKDPAGTEAFF. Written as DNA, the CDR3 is TGTGCCAGCAGGAAAGACCCCGCAGGAACTGAAGCTTTCTTT.

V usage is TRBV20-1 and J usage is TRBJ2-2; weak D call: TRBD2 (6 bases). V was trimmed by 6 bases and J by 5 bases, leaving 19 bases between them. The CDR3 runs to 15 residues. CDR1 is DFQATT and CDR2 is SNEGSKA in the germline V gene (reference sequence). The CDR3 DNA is TGCAGTGCAAAGACCAGCGGGTCGATTACCGGGGAGCTGTTTTTT. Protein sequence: CSAKTSGSITGELFF.

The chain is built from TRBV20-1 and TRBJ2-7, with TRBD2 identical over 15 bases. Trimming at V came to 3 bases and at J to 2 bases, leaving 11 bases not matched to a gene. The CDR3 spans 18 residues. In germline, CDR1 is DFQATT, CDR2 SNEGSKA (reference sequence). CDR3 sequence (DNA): TGCAGTGCTAGGGCACCGGGACTAGCGGGAGGAGGACCCTACGAGCAGTACTTC. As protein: CSARAPGLAGGGPYEQYF.

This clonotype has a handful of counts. The CDR3 spells CSVSDGYSNQPQHF. CDR3 nucleotide sequence: TGCAGCGTTTCAGACGGATATAGCAATCAGCCCCAGCATTTT. The chain joins TRBV29-1 to TRBJ1-5; D is ambiguous. This CDR3 has 14 amino acids. CDR1 and CDR2 from the germline V gene are SQVTM and ANQGSEA. The V gene lost 5 bases and the J gene lost 0 bases, with 11 bases spanning the gap.

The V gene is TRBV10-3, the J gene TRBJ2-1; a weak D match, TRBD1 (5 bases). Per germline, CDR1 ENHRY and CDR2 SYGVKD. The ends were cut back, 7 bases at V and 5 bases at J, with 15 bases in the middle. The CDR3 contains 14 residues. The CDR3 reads CAITKFGQNNEQFF. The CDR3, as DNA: TGTGCCATCACGAAATTCGGACAAAACAATGAGCAGTTCTTC.

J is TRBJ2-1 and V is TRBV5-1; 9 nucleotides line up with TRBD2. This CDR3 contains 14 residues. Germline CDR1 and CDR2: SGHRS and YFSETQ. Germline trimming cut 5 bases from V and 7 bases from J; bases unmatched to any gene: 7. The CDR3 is CASRGLAGINEQFF. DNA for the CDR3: TGCGCCAGCAGGGGCCTAGCGGGGATTAATGAGCAGTTCTTC.

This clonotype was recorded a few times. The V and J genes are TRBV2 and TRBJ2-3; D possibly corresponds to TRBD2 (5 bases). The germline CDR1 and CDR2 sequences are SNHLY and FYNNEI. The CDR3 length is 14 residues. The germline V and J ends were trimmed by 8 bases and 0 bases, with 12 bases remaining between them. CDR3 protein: CASGASHSTDTQYF. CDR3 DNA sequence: TGTGCCAGCGGAGCTAGCCATAGCACAGATACGCAGTATTTT.

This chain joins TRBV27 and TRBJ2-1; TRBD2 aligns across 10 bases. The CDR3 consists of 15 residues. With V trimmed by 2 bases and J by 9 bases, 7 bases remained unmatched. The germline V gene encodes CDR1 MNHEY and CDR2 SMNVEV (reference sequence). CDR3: CASSLRSGRGGEQFF. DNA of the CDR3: TGTGCCAGCAGTTTACGGAGCGGGAGGGGGGGTGAGCAGTTCTTC.

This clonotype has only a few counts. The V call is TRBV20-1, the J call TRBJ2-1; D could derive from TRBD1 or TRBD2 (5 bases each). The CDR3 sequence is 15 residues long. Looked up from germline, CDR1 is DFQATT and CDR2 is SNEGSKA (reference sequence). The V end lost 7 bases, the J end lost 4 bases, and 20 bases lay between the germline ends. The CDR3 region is CSVPPPGTDYNEQFF. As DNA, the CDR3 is TGCAGTGTACCGCCCCCCGGGACCGATTACAATGAGCAGTTCTTC.

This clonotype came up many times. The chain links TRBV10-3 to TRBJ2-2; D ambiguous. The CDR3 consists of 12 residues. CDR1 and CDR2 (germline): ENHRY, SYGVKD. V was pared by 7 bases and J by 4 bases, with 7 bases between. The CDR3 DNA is TGTGCCATCACTGCCACCACCGGGGAGCTGTTTTTT. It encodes CAITATTGELFF.

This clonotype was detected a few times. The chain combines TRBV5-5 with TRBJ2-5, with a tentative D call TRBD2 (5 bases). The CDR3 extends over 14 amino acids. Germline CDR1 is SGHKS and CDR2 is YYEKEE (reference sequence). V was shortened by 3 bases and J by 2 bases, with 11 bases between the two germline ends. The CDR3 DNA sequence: TGTGCCAGCAGCTCCCGGGGAATTCAAGAGACCCAGTACTTC. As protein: CASSSRGIQETQYF.

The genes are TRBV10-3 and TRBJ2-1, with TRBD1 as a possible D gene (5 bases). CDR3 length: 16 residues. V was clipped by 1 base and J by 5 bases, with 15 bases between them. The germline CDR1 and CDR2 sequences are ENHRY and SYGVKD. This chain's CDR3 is CAISEWRTRVDNEQFF. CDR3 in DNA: TGTGCCATCAGTGAGTGGCGGACCAGGGTAGACAATGAGCAGTTCTTC.

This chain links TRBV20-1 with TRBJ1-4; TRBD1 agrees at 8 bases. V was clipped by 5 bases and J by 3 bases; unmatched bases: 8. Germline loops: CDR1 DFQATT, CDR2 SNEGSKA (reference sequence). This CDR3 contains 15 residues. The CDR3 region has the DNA TGCAGTGCTGGGTACCGGACAGGGCCTAATGAAAAACTGTTTTTT. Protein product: CSAGYRTGPNEKLFF.

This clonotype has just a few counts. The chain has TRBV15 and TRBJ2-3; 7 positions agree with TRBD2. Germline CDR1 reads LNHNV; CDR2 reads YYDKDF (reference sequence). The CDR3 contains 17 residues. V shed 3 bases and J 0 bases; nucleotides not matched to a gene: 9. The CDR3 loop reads CATSRSRGDSSTDTQYF. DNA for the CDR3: TGTGCCACCAGCAGGTCCCGGGGGGATTCTAGCACAGATACGCAGTATTTT.

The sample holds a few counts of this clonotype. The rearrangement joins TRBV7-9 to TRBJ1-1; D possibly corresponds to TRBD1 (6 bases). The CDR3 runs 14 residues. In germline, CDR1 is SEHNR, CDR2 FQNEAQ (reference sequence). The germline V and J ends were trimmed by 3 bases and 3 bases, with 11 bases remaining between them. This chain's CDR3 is CASSFGGADTEAFF. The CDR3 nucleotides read TGTGCCAGCAGCTTCGGGGGGGCGGACACTGAAGCTTTCTTT.

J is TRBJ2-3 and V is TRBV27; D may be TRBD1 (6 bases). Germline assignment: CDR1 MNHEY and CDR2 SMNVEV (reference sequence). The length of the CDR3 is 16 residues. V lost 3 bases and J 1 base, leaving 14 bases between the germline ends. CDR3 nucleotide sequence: TGTGCCAGCAGTTTGGCGGACAGACATCGCACAGATACGCAGTATTTT. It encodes CASSLADRHRTDTQYF.